This T cell receptor beta chain came from a study of CXCR3-negative and CXCR3-positive naive CD8 T cells. Findings and caveats of the study: CXCR3-positive naive cells carried more hydrophobic TRB CDR3s than CXCR3-negative naive cells did. Both naive subsets showed comparably high diversity, and memory CD8+ cells showed much lower diversity.

UMI-labeled TRB cDNA libraries were prepared by 5' RACE. For each CDR3 protein, TCRdb gives one entry from its re-call of the 5' RACE reads, without DNA. The sample is made up of 55,000 to 65,000 distinct CDR3 sequences, and the top ten hold about 4.4% of it. This CDR3 spans 15 amino acids. Looked up from germline, CDR1 is MNHEY and CDR2 is SVGAGI. Points on this clonotype: The target antigen is unknown.

CD45RO-CCR7+CD27+CD95- marked naive CD8+ T cells. The clonotype comes from a human donor in good health. Some clones in this sample may be carry-over from other donors' samples. The chain recombines TRBV6-5 with TRBJ2-7; lacking DNA, the TRBD1 call made by TCRdb goes unchecked. The sequencing sample was made of naive CXCR3- CD8+ T cells from blood. Subset described: CD45RO-CCR7+CD27+CD95- naive CD8+ T cells lacking CXCR3 (TNR3-). The CDR3 region is CASSLQGSLSYEQYF.